This T cell receptor beta chain was found in a study of cytomegalovirus exposure and HLA in healthy donors. With 60 Vbeta and 13 Jbeta primers, the PCR was carried out. The data were produced by immunoSEQ multiplex PCR, yet TCRdb's version contains in-frame clones alone and is incomplete. In the table there are 140,000 or so clones, roughly 80% of which are singletons. Germline assignment: CDR1 MGHDK and CDR2 SYGVNS. Trimming removed 1 base from V and 4 bases from J, with 10 bases in between. The CDR3 length is 15 residues. On this clone itself: Its antigen remains unidentified.

Study-level points and caveats: Among immune exposure information, only CMV serostatus was available. Near-uniform donor sequencing depth was presumed by presence/absence analyses.

The sequence came from a woman aged 40-49 years in good health and CMV-seronegative. The specimen sequenced was PBMCs. The chain carries TRBV25-1 and TRBJ1-4; tentatively, D is TRBD1 (5 bases). CDR3: CASSEFGGGNEKLFF. CDR3 sequence (DNA): TGTGCCAGCAGTGAATTTGGGGGGGGTAATGAAAAACTGTTTTTT. Variable domain in full (rest from reference TRBV25-1 and TRBJ1-4): EADIYQTPRYLVIGTGKKITLECSQTMGHDKMYWYQQDPGMELHLIHYSYGVNSTEKGDLSSESTVSRIRTEHFPLTLESARPSHTSQYLCASSEFGGGNEKLFFGSGTQLSVL.